This T cell receptor beta chain came from a study of shared clonotypes between healthy human individuals. Here immunoSEQ multiplex PCR was the method, and the copy in TCRdb shows in-frame clones only, minus some. The sample consists of millions of clones, 85% to 95% of them appearing once. Study results and limitations: The researchers took only blood, and tissue repertoires probably look different.

This CDR3 region has 16 residues. Germline V gene sequence: CDR1 SGHNT, CDR2 YYREEE (reference sequence). V shed 3 bases and J 3 bases; nucleotides not matched to a gene: 5. A note on this clone: Its antigen is as yet unknown.

The clonotype originates from a man aged 18 to 30 in good health. The sequenced sample was naive CD4+ T cells sorted from blood. The subset: CD45RA+ positively selected. The chain couples TRBV5-4 to TRBJ1-3, with 11 bases aligning to TRBD1. The CDR3 spells CASSSGTGGNGNTIYF. DNA of the CDR3: TGTGCCAGCAGCTCGGGGACAGGGGGTAATGGAAACACCATATATTTT.